This T cell receptor (beta chain) was identified during a study of cytomegalovirus exposure and HLA in healthy donors. There are 17 residues in the CDR3. Between the trimmed V and J ends, which lost 5 bases and 3 bases, there was a span of 23 bases. Germline assignment: CDR1 LGHNA and CDR2 YNFKEQ. The PCR made use of 60 Vbeta and 13 Jbeta primers. Clones were read by immunoSEQ multiplex PCR, and TCRdb kept only the in-frame ones, dropping some. This sample has approximately 180,000 clones, with about 78% found just once. The clonotype originates from a woman aged 50 to 60 in good health and CMV-seropositive. The sequenced sample was PBMCs. This sequence joins TRBV4-2 and TRBJ2-7, with a possible D match to TRBD1 (8 bases). CDR3 bases: TGTGCCAGCAGCAAAGCCTCGGGGGGACAGGAAGGCTACGAGCAGTACTTC. Protein product: CASSKASGGQEGYEQYF.